This TCR beta chain was identified in a study of blood T cell repertoires in COVID-19. At the level of the study: Donors in the United States, Italy and Spain gave samples during acute or convalescent COVID-19. T cells, B-cell-depleted T cells, or PBMCs supplied cDNA or gDNA.

Germline assignment: CDR1 SGHRS and CDR2 YFSETQ. V shed 5 bases and J 0 bases; nucleotides not matched to a gene: 20. This CDR3 region has 19 residues. In the authors' methods: Reference gene primer amplification gave estimated nucleated cell counts. Clones were read by immunoSEQ multiplex PCR, and TCRdb kept only the in-frame ones, dropping some. V and J calls and clone size follow that table, whereas D and trimming were derived from the DNA. The data contain hundreds of thousands of clones, more than 75% of them seen just once; the ten biggest clones take up about 6%. Sequenced material: peripheral blood. The TCR comes from a woman aged 45-65 years with COVID-19, enrolled during active disease. The chain combines TRBV5-1 with TRBJ2-7; 7 bases align to TRBD1. Here the CDR3 reads CASRGVITGAGRSSYEQYF. For the CDR3, the DNA is TGCGCCAGCAGGGGCGTTATCACAGGGGCAGGAAGAAGCTCCTACGAGCAGTACTTC.